The rows below give T cell receptor beta chains drawn from one sample of a study of blood T cell repertoires in COVID-19. Data came from immunoSEQ multiplex PCR; TCRdb stores just in-frame clones and leaves some out. Here the sample spans under 200,000 clones, 83% being singletons. Sequencing was performed on peripheral blood. The receptors here all came from a woman aged 80 or over with acute or convalescent COVID-19. CDR3s include the opening cysteine and the closing phenylalanine or tryptophan. A D gene is named only where the DNA matches it firmly. Clone size is not always given. Where it is, it says once, few, many or a class for expanded clones.

CDR3 length	J gene	V gene	D gene	clone size	CDR3 protein	CDR3 DNA
17	TRBJ1-2	TRBV4-3	.	.	CASSQGRASGGSYGYTF	TGCGCCAGCAGCCAAGGAAGGGCCTCCGGGGGAAGCTATGGCTACACCTTC
14	TRBJ1-6	TRBV5-1	.	.	CASSFRAGNSPLHF	TGCGCCAGCAGCTTTCGGGCAGGGAATTCACCCCTCCACTTT
15	TRBJ2-3	TRBV5-5	.	once	CASSLSYRRGDTQYF	TGTGCCAGCAGCTTGTCGTACAGGCGAGGTGATACGCAGTATTTT
14	TRBJ2-7	TRBV7-2	TRBD1	few	CASSFWDSTYEQYF	TGTGCCAGCAGCTTCTGGGACAGTACCTACGAGCAGTACTTC
12	TRBJ2-3	TRBV3-1/TRBV3-2	.	.	CASSQAAGTQYF	TGTGCCAGCAGCCAAGCAGCGGGTACGCAGTATTTT
16	TRBJ2-1	TRBV7-2	TRBD2	few	CASTQATSGGYNEQFF	TGTGCCAGCACCCAGGCCACTAGCGGGGGGTACAATGAGCAGTTCTTC
15	TRBJ2-7	TRBV5-8	TRBD1	.	CASSFTTGRSNEQYF	TGTGCCAGCAGCTTTACGACAGGGCGCAGCAACGAGCAGTACTTC
17	TRBJ2-3	TRBV4-3	TRBD2	.	CASSQRTSGISTDTQYF	TGCGCCAGCAGCCAACGGACTAGCGGGATTAGCACAGATACGCAGTATTTT
16	TRBJ1-1	TRBV18	TRBD1	.	CASSSTQLQGHTEAFF	TGTGCCAGCTCATCCACTCAACTACAGGGGCACACTGAAGCTTTCTTT
15	TRBJ1-4	TRBV6-1	TRBD1	.	CASSERTGYSEKLFF	TGTGCCAGCAGTGAGCGGACAGGGTACTCCGAAAAACTGTTTTTT
14	TRBJ2-5	TRBV28	TRBD1	.	CASSSGGAQETQYF	TGTGCCAGCAGTTCAGGGGGAGCCCAAGAGACCCAGTACTTC
11	TRBJ2-7	TRBV5-1	.	.	CASSFSDEQYF	TGCGCCAGCAGCTTCTCGGACGAGCAGTACTTC
14	TRBJ1-1	TRBV6-5	.	.	CASSLAPSNTEAFF	TGTGCCAGCAGTCTGGCTCCCTCAAACACTGAAGCTTTCTTT
16	TRBJ1-4	TRBV18	TRBD1	few	CASSPRDRGSEEKLFF	TGTGCCAGCTCACCTCGGGACAGGGGCTCGGAGGAAAAACTGTTTTTT
16	TRBJ2-7	TRBV2	TRBD1	.	CASSVQGAGGAYEQYF	TGTGCCAGCAGTGTCCAGGGGGCGGGTGGGGCCTACGAGCAGTACTTC
14	TRBJ2-3	TRBV30	TRBD1	.	CAFKRQGNTDTQYF	TGTGCCTTCAAAAGACAGGGAAACACAGATACGCAGTATTTT
13	TRBJ2-7	TRBV19	.	.	CASKDSPSDEQYF	TGTGCCAGTAAGGACTCCCCAAGCGACGAGCAGTACTTC
16	TRBJ2-1	TRBV7-6	TRBD2	.	CASSQRGTSANNEQFF	TGTGCCAGCAGCCAAAGGGGGACTAGCGCTAACAATGAGCAGTTCTTC
14	TRBJ1-1	TRBV9	TRBD1	.	CASSVLDRDTEAFF	TGTGCCAGCAGCGTACTGGACAGGGACACTGAAGCTTTCTTT
15	TRBJ1-2	TRBV6-5	.	.	CASIFWDTTNYGYTF	TGTGCCAGCATTTTCTGGGACACCACTAACTATGGCTACACCTTC
15	TRBJ2-7	TRBV6-5	.	few	CASSRLADDSYEQYF	TGTGCCAGCAGTAGATTAGCGGATGATTCCTACGAGCAGTACTTC
15	TRBJ2-2	TRBV6-5	.	.	CASRDWTGRVGELFF	TGTGCCAGCCGAGACTGGACAGGGAGGGTCGGGGAGCTGTTTTTT
16	TRBJ2-6	TRBV9	.	.	CASSVSGSSGANVLTF	TGTGCCAGCAGCGTGTCGGGATCCTCTGGGGCCAACGTCCTGACTTTC
14	TRBJ1-5	TRBV2	TRBD1	.	CASSEQGAYQPQHF	TGTGCCAGCAGTGAACAGGGGGCTTATCAGCCCCAGCATTTT
17	TRBJ2-1	TRBV9	TRBD2	.	CASSVSVAAGGYNEQFF	TGTGCCAGCAGCGTAAGTGTGGCAGCGGGAGGCTACAATGAGCAGTTCTTC
14	TRBJ1-2	TRBV6-5	.	.	CARLHPAGEFSYTF	TGTGCCAGACTTCACCCGGCGGGGGAGTTCAGCTACACCTTC
13	TRBJ2-5	TRBV15	.	.	CATSRDRGETQYF	TGTGCCACCAGCAGAGATCGAGGAGAGACCCAGTACTTC
13	TRBJ2-1	TRBV7-3	.	.	CASSLGRNSEQFF	TGTGCCAGCAGCTTGGGGCGCAACAGTGAGCAGTTCTTC
13	TRBJ2-1	TRBV10-3	.	.	CAISTLGGYEQFF	TGTGCCATCAGCACTCTAGGGGGATACGAGCAGTTCTTC
12	TRBJ1-3	TRBV5-6	.	.	CASSVYGNTIYF	TGTGCCAGCAGTGTTTATGGAAACACCATATATTTT
14	TRBJ1-6	TRBV30	.	.	CAWTVAGNNSPLHF	TGTGCCTGGACCGTTGCAGGGAATAATTCACCCCTCCACTTT
15	TRBJ1-5	TRBV5-1	.	.	CASSPTAGQGQPQHF	TGCGCCAGCAGCCCCACGGCAGGGCAAGGTCAGCCCCAGCATTTT
15	TRBJ1-1	TRBV6-5	.	.	CASSNPRGGNTEAFF	TGTGCCAGCAGTAACCCTCGGGGAGGGAACACTGAAGCTTTCTTT
13	TRBJ2-3	TRBV28	.	.	CATGQASTDTQYF	TGTGCCACTGGGCAGGCTAGCACAGATACGCAGTATTTT
14	TRBJ1-2	TRBV27	TRBD1	few	CASSLRGQGGGYTF	TGTGCCAGCAGTTTACGAGGACAGGGTGGGGGCTACACCTTC
15	TRBJ2-5	TRBV6-5	TRBD1	.	CASSRQGQYQETQYF	TGTGCCAGCAGTCGACAGGGTCAGTACCAAGAGACCCAGTACTTC
14	TRBJ1-1	TRBV19	TRBD1	.	CASSRTGLNTEAFF	TGTGCCAGTAGTAGGACAGGCCTGAACACTGAAGCTTTCTTT
11	TRBJ2-3	TRBV6-5	TRBD1	.	CASSLQGTQYF	TGTGCCAGCAGTCTACAGGGGACGCAGTATTTT
19	TRBJ2-6	TRBV6-2/TRBV6-3	TRBD2	few	CASSTLPGLATSGANVLTF	TGTGCCAGCAGTACCTTACCGGGACTAGCGACTTCTGGGGCCAACGTCCTGACTTTC
15	TRBJ1-1	TRBV5-1	.	.	CASSSVDKQNTEAFF	TGCGCCAGCAGCTCGGTGGACAAACAGAACACTGAAGCTTTCTTT
12	TRBJ1-2	TRBV19	.	.	CASSIAGRGYTF	TGTGCCAGTAGTATAGCCGGGAGAGGCTACACCTTC
13	TRBJ1-5	TRBV6-4	.	.	CASRPNSNQPQHF	TGTGCCAGCAGACCTAATAGCAATCAGCCCCAGCATTTT
11	TRBJ1-1	TRBV19	.	.	CASSAQGKAFF	TGTGCCAGTAGTGCCCAGGGGAAAGCTTTCTTT
16	TRBJ2-7	TRBV7-2	.	.	CASSLFGAGGQGEQYF	TGTGCCAGCAGCTTATTCGGGGCGGGGGGACAGGGCGAGCAGTACTTC
17	TRBJ2-1	TRBV3-1/TRBV3-2	.	once	CASSQELVVSSYNEQFF	TGTGCCAGCAGCCAAGAACTAGTCGTTAGCTCCTACAATGAGCAGTTCTTC
17	TRBJ2-5	TRBV6-4	TRBD2	.	CASSEPLLAGTQETQYF	TGTGCCAGCAGTGAGCCCTTACTAGCGGGAACCCAAGAGACCCAGTACTTC
13	TRBJ1-5	TRBV3-1/TRBV3-2	.	few	CASSQDLNQPQHF	TGTGCCAGCAGCCAAGACCTCAATCAGCCCCAGCATTTT
11	TRBJ2-4	TRBV11-1	.	.	CASSLESIQYF	TGTGCCAGCAGCTTAGAGAGCATTCAGTACTTC
16	TRBJ2-5	TRBV7-8	.	few	CASSFQLGGDQETQYF	TGTGCCAGCAGCTTCCAGCTTGGAGGAGACCAAGAGACCCAGTACTTC